A selection of T cell receptor beta chains follows, all from one sample in a study of a mutant IDH1 vaccine in newly diagnosed glioma. Generated by immunoSEQ multiplex PCR, the TCRdb table keeps only in-frame clones and is missing some. The sample shows about 67,000 clones, about 88% of them seen only once. Their antigens remain unidentified. The sequences come from PBMCs, collected from a glioma patient whose treatment included an IDH1 peptide vaccine. The receptors originated from a man aged 35-49 years with glioma. The conserved cysteine and the conserved F or W are not part of the CDR3 here. Each record gives: J gene, clone size, V gene, CDR3 protein. The size entry is marked missing in some rows and otherwise reads once, few, many or a size class.

TRBJ2-1 | . | TRBV6-1 | ASSEGGGSYNEQF
TRBJ2-6 | . | TRBV28 | ASSFWAGDSGANVLT
TRBJ2-3 | few | TRBV7-8 | ASSPSRGGTDTQY
TRBJ1-2 | . | TRBV11-3 | ASSSKTGAGT
. | . | TRBV14 | ASSPLAGGSWYEQY
TRBJ1-1 | . | TRBV19 | ASSITVIAEAF
TRBJ2-2 | . | TRBV5-1 | ASSTTAANTGELF
TRBJ2-3 | . | TRBV5-1 | ASSAGVLAGATDTQY
TRBJ2-1 | . | TRBV27 | ASSLFGHEPGTRDPYNEQF
TRBJ1-5 | . | TRBV28 | ASSFHTRNQPQH
TRBJ2-1 | . | TRBV19 | ASRLGGSSYNEQF
TRBJ2-3 | . | TRBV23-1 | ASSQTGLAGDTDTQY
TRBJ2-5 | . | TRBV6-5 | ASSYRGLQAQY
TRBJ2-5 | . | TRBV4-3 | ASSQQTGEMETQY
TRBJ1-5 | . | TRBV19 | ASSVGVGGNQPQH
TRBJ1-3 | . | TRBV7-9 | ASTRGQPSGNTIY
TRBJ2-3 | . | TRBV18 | ASSLGTSGYTQY
TRBJ2-3 | . | TRBV6-6 | ASSWRGQVDTQY
TRBJ1-1 | . | TRBV5-1 | ASSLVGGAGTEAF
TRBJ1-2 | few | TRBV11-2 | ASSLGAGGGVEGYT
TRBJ2-3 | . | TRBV18 | ASSPRASSTDTQY
TRBJ1-4 | . | TRBV29-1 | SVGQGHNEKLF